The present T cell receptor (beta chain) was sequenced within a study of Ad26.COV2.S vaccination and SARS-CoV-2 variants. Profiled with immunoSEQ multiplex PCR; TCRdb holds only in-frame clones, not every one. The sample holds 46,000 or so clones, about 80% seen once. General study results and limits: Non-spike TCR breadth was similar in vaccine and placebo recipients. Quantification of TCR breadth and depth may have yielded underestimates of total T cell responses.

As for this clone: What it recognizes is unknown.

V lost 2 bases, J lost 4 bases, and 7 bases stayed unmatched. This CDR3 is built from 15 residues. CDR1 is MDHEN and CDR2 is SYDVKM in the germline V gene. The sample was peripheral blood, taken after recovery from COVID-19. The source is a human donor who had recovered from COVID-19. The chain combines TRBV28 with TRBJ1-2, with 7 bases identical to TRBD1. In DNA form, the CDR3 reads TGTGCCAGCAGTTTAGCAGGGGGGTCGGTCTATGGCTACACCTTC. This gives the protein CASSLAGGSVYGYTF.